Here is one TCR beta chain with its context. Its target is unknown. Profiled with immunoSEQ multiplex PCR; TCRdb holds only in-frame clones, not every one. Of around 100,000 clones detected, roughly 89% appear once; the ten largest clones hold approximately 0.8%. This sample is drawn from a study of a mutant IDH1 vaccine in newly diagnosed glioma. Study-wide context: V12 fell at week 35 and V13, the study end, at week 47. Study-level findings and limits: 85% to 95% of patients showed vaccine-induced immune responses across multiple MHC alleles. Changes in top peripheral clonotypes did not appear linked to pseudoprogression.

The CDR3 totals 15 residues. V lost 0 bases and J lost 2; bases outside the gene matches: 3. Per germline, CDR1 WNHNN and CDR2 SYGVQD (reference sequence). Regarding time point: week 47, end of study. Each dose delivered 300 ug of mutant IDH1 20-mer peptide subcutaneously with imiquimod. The source was PBMCs, collected from a glioma patient whose treatment included an IDH1 peptide vaccine. This sequence was found in a woman aged 50 to 60 with glioma. The chain combines TRBV10-1 with TRBJ2-7, with TRBD2 identical over 8 bases. The CDR3 loop is CASSESSGTPYEQYF. CDR3 DNA: TGCGCCAGCAGTGAGTCTAGCGGGACCCCCTACGAGCAGTACTTC.